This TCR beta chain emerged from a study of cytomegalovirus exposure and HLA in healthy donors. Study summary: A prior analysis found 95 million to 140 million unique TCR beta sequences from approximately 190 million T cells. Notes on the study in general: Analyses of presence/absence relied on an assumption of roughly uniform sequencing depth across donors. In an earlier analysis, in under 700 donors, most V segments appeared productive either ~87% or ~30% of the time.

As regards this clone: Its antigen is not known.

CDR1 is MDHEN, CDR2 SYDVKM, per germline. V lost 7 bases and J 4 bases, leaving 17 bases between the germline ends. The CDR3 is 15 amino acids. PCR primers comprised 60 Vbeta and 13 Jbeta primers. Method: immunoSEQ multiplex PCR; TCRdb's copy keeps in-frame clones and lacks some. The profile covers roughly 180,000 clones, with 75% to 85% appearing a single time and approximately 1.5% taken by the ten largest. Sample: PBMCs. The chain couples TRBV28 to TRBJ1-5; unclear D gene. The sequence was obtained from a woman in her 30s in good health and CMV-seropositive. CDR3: CASTLNSGFNQPQHF. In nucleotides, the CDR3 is TGTGCCAGCACCCTTAACTCGGGTTTTAATCAGCCCCAGCATTTT. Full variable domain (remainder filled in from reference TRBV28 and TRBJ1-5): DVKVTQSSRYLVKRTGEKVFLECVQDMDHENMFWYRQDPGLGLRLIYFSYDVKMKEKGDIPEGYSVSREKKERFSLILESASTNQTSMYLCASTLNSGFNQPQHFGDGTRLSIL.